The entry below gives a single T cell receptor beta chain sequence along with its context. Antigen unknown. Per the germline V gene, CDR1 is MRHNA and CDR2 is SNTAGT. This CDR3 has 15 residues. V gave up 3 bases and J gave up 1 base; unmatched junction bases: 3. These data are taken from a study of T cell responses to AZD1222 COVID-19 vaccine. Across the study: Pooled samples include second doses given at about 4 or 12 weeks. Study-level points and caveats: No day 14 peak samples; only post-peak repertoires were characterized.

The assay was immunoSEQ multiplex PCR, and TCRdb's table has in-frame clones only and misses some. Here the sample spans 130,000 or so clones, 80% to 95% being singletons. Sequences were derived from peripheral blood, sampled on day 0 of AZD1222 vaccination. The receptor comes from an adult in good health. The gene calls are TRBV6-4 and TRBJ2-1, with 7 nucleotides matching TRBD1. The CDR3 nucleotides are TGTGCCAGCAGTGATGGGACAGCTTCCTACAATGAGCAGTTCTTC. Translated: CASSDGTASYNEQFF.